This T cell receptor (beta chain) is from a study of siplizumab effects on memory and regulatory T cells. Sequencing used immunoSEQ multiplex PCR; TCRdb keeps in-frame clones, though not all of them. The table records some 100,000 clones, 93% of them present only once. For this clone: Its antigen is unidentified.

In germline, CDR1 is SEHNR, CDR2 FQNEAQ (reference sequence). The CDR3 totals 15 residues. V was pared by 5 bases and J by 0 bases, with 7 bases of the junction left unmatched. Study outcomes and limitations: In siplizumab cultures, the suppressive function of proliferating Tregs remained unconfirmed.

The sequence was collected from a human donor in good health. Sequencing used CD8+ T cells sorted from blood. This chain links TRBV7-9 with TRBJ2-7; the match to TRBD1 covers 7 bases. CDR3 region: CASSIPQGVSYEQYF. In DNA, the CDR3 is TGTGCCAGCAGCATCCCGCAGGGGGTCTCCTACGAGCAGTACTTC.